The clone carrying this T cell receptor (beta chain) was counted ten times or more. As yet, its antigen is unknown. The CDR3 runs 13 residues. The V gene's germline CDR1 is LNHNV and CDR2 YYDKDF (reference sequence). V lost 3 bases, J lost 3 bases, and 9 bases lay in between. The TCR beta CDR3 region was amplified from genomic DNA, with two rounds of multiplex PCR being used for the amplification. The first round of PCR was done with primers that matched each TRBV and TRBJ gene. TCRdb passed the multiplex PCR reads through MiXCR, listing each CDR3 protein once. Of 26,000 or so distinct CDR3 sequences in the sample, around 30% were seen once. This entry comes from a study of prognosis after radiotherapy for stage I lung cancer. Across the study: Without exception, patients with non-small cell lung cancer were deemed medically inoperable. Study results and limitations: Tumor-specific status of the expanded TCR clones was not determined in the analysis. In patients receiving stereotactic body radiation therapy, unique TCR clone counts fell afterward, median approximately 9,600 versus 7,200.

This sequence joins TRBV15 and TRBJ2-7; D might be TRBD2 (5 bases). This receptor was taken from a donor over 45 with non-small cell lung cancer. The sample here was PBMCs, taken before or after stereotactic body radiation therapy (not recorded which). The CDR3 loop is CATSRRVGYEQYF. CDR3 nucleotides: TGTGCCACCAGCAGGAGGGTTGGCTACGAGCAGTACTTC.